The clone carrying this TCR beta chain was recorded once. Its antigen is undetermined. This entry comes from a study of response to subunit inactivated influenza vaccine. Broader study findings: Seasonal influenza vaccination, on each occasion, was suggested by the authors to recruit few new T cells.

Trimming took 5 bases from V and 6 from J, leaving 8 bases between them. Germline V gene lookup returns CDR1 SGHAT and CDR2 FQNNGV. This CDR3 comprises 11 residues. TCRdb processed the RT-PCR reads anew with MiXCR; each CDR3 protein has one entry. The sample holds around 480,000 distinct CDR3 sequences; around 9.9% are singletons and the top ten take less than 15%. The clonotype comes from a man aged 50 or older who received an inactivated influenza vaccine. V is TRBV11-2 and J is TRBJ2-7; D gene ambiguous. This sample comprised PBMCs from blood, obtained 35 to 45 days after vaccination. CDR3 loop: CASSRTTEQYF. The DNA for the CDR3 is TGTGCCAGCAGCAGAACAACCGAGCAGTACTTC. Full variable domain (remainder filled in from reference TRBV11-2 and TRBJ2-7): EAGVAQSPRYKIIEKRQSVAFWCNPISGHATLYWYQQILGQGPKLLIQFQNNGVVDDSQLPKDRFSAERLKGVDSTLKIQPAKLEDSAVYLCASSRTTEQYFGPGTRLTVT.